Presented here are 26 T cell receptor beta chains from one specimen sequenced in a study of circulating CD8 cells and anti-PD-1 response in melanoma. TCR libraries were prepared from around 14 ng of total RNA with the QIAseq Immune Repertoire TCR panel. TCRdb analysed the reads with MiXCR anew, one entry per CDR3 protein. The repertoire consists of approximately 2,000 distinct CDR3 sequences, with 7.2% occurring once and the leading ten covering 8.1%. Four subsets defined by PD-1 and/or TIGIT were sorted from live CD3+CD8+TCRalphabeta+ cells. Sample: CD8+ T cells from PBMCs, taken at baseline or after one month of anti-PD-1 therapy (not recorded which). These receptors all come from a human donor with melanoma.

By share, this clonotype counts as large (0.1 to 1%). CDR3 residues: CASSSQTREQYF. In nucleotides, the CDR3 is TGTGCCAGCAGCTCCCAGACTAGAGAGCAGTACTTC. The genes are TRBV7-2 and TRBJ2-7; a weak D match, TRBD2 (6 bases). In germline, CDR1 is SGHTA, CDR2 FQGNSA. The CDR3 totals 12 residues. The V and J ends lost 4 bases and 7 bases respectively, with 11 bases between them.

This clonotype is deemed large. V gene TRBV19 combines with J gene TRBJ2-1, with no clear D. V shed 2 bases and J shed 6 bases, with 8 bases lying between them. This CDR3 has 13 amino acids. Per germline, CDR1 LNHDA and CDR2 SQIVND (reference sequence). In nucleotides, the CDR3 is TGTGCCAGTAGTATACTTCTAGTCAATGAGCAGTTCTTC. This encodes CASSILLVNEQFF.

By sample share, this clonotype is medium-sized. This chain connects TRBV7-3 to TRBJ2-7; tentative D call: TRBD2 (5 bases). CDR1 is SGHTA and CDR2 is FQGTGA in the germline V gene. This CDR3 spans 14 amino acids. The germline V and J ends were trimmed by 5 bases and 3 bases, with 14 bases remaining between them. The CDR3 here is CASSLMGSDYEQYF. The CDR3 nucleotides read TGTGCCAGCAGCCTAATGGGGAGTGACTACGAGCAGTACTTC.

A single count supports this clonotype. Just one base apart from a much larger clone, this may be a read error. The CDR3 protein is CASSSWRDQETQYF. DNA of the CDR3: TGTGCCAGCAGCTCCTGGAGGGACCAAGAGACCCAGTACTTC. The J gene is TRBJ2-5, the V gene TRBV9; tentatively, D is TRBD2 (6 bases). Germline V lookup: CDR1 SGDLS, CDR2 YYNGEE. The CDR3 has 14 residues. Between the trimmed V and J ends, which lost 4 bases and 0 bases, there was a span of 10 bases.

By share, this clonotype ranks as medium-sized. The V and J genes are TRBV19 and TRBJ2-7; tentative D call: TRBD1 (6 bases). This CDR3 has 18 residues. Germline V gene data show CDR1 as LNHDA and CDR2 as SQIVND (reference sequence). With 2 bases removed from V and 1 base from J, the gap between germline ends came to 21 bases. The CDR3 sequence: CASSISFPGQFVSYEQYF. The CDR3 DNA sequence: TGTGCCAGTAGTATATCCTTCCCCGGACAGTTCGTTTCCTACGAGCAGTACTTC. The full variable domain, with the rest looked up from reference TRBV19 and TRBJ2-7, is DGGITQSPKYLFRKEGQNVTLSCEQNLNHDAMYWYRQDPGQGLRLIYYSQIVNDFQKGDIAEGYSVSREKKESFPLTVTSAQKNPTAFYLCASSISFPGQFVSYEQYFGPGTRLTVT.

This clonotype is deemed medium-sized. The chain uses TRBV20-1 and TRBJ2-7, with D maybe TRBD2 (5 bases). Deletions cut 3 bases from V and 4 bases from J, with 13 bases between. Germline V gives CDR1 DFQATT, CDR2 SNEGSKA (reference sequence). This CDR3 is 13 amino acids long. DNA of the CDR3: TGCAGTGCTAGGGAGGCCAGTGAGTACGAGCAGTACTTC. It is translated as CSAREASEYEQYF.

By its share, this clonotype is medium-sized (0.01 to 0.1%). This chain connects TRBV29-1 to TRBJ2-7; 10 bases match TRBD1. The ends lost 7 bases at V and 3 bases at J; junction bases unmatched: 9. Per the germline V gene, CDR1 is SQVTM and CDR2 is ANQGSEA. The CDR3 loop spans 14 amino acids. CDR3 sequence (DNA): TGCAGCGCGCTTTTCCGGGACAGGGGCTACGAGCAGTACTTC. This encodes CSALFRDRGYEQYF.

In this sample, this clonotype is medium-sized. The rearrangement joins TRBV24-1 to TRBJ2-1; D perhaps matches TRBD2 (6 bases). Germline V gives CDR1 KGHDR, CDR2 SFDVKD. Trimming shortened V by 10 bases and J by 4 bases, and 10 bases separated the two germline ends. The CDR3 has 12 amino acids. DNA for the CDR3: TGTGCCACGGGACTCGCGTACAATGAGCAGTTCTTC. Residues: CATGLAYNEQFF.

By sample fraction, this clonotype is medium-sized. J is TRBJ2-1 and V is TRBV27; D is undetermined. The CDR3 covers 14 residues. V was pared by 2 bases and J by 1 base, with 6 bases between. From germline, CDR1 is MNHEY and CDR2 SMNVEV (reference sequence). The CDR3 sequence: CASSLAESYNEQFF. CDR3 DNA sequence: TGTGCCAGCAGTTTAGCGGAGTCCTACAATGAGCAGTTCTTC.

This clonotype was seen only once. This chain uses TRBV28 with TRBJ2-5; D is perhaps TRBD1 or TRBD2 (5 bases each). The CDR3 has 16 residues. Germline loops: CDR1 MDHEN, CDR2 SYDVKM. Deletions cut 8 bases from V and 0 bases from J, with 19 bases between. This chain's CDR3 is CASSSHGDDNQETQYF. The CDR3 bases are TGTGCCAGCTCCTCTCATGGGGACGACAACCAAGAGACCCAGTACTTC.

Notes on this clonotype: An end of the junction does not agree with germline; a read error may underlie this. The gene calls are TRBV29-1 and TRBJ2-7; TRBD1 is a possible D gene (6 bases). Germline CDR1 SQVTM, CDR2 ANQGSEA. There are 13 residues in the CDR3. The CDR3 nucleotides read TGCAGCGTCGAAGGACAGACCTCCTACGGGCAGTACTTC. Its translation is CSVEGQTSYGQYF.

This clonotype is medium-sized (0.01 to 0.1%) in the sample. The rearrangement uses TRBV2 and TRBJ2-7; 12 bases align to TRBD1. Germline V gene lookup returns CDR1 SNHLY and CDR2 FYNNEI. The CDR3 extends over 15 amino acids. The trim removed 1 base at V and 11 bases at J, leaving 9 bases unmatched. CDR3 in DNA: TGTGCCAGCAGTGAAGGGGGACAGGGGGCGCAAAGTGAGTACTTC. It yields the protein CASSEGGQGAQSEYF.

This clonotype is termed medium-sized (0.01 to 0.1%). V is TRBV19 and J is TRBJ2-1; D remains ambiguous. The germline gives CDR1 LNHDA, CDR2 SQIVND (reference sequence). This CDR3 is built from 10 residues. Trimming pared 4 bases from V and 5 bases from J, leaving 0 bases between. The DNA for the CDR3 is TGTGCCAGTAGTAACAATGAGCAGTTCTTC. Its protein is CASSNNEQFF.

This clonotype is deemed medium-sized (0.01 to 0.1%). The chain couples TRBV28 to TRBJ1-6; D unresolved. The V end was cut by 4 bases, the J end by 8 bases, with 12 bases between. Germline V CDR1 and CDR2: MDHEN, SYDVKM. CDR3 length: 14 residues. CDR3 region: CASSSGTGDSPLHF. The CDR3 bases are TGTGCCAGCAGTTCCGGCACCGGGGATTCACCCCTCCACTTT.

Note on this clonotype: At one end the junction does not follow the germline gene, possibly because of a read error. This chain links TRBV28 with TRBJ1-5; D is unresolved. This CDR3 has 16 residues. Germline V lookup: CDR1 MDHEN, CDR2 SYDVKM. CDR3 in amino acids: CASFSLSDASKQPQHF. CDR3 in DNA: TGTGCCAGCTTTTCCCTCTCCGATGCTAGCAAACAGCCCCAGCATTTT.

This clonotype is classed as medium-sized (0.01 to 0.1%). The chain couples TRBV6-6 to TRBJ2-7; 9 bases map to TRBD1. The CDR3 covers 14 residues. The germline gives CDR1 MNHNY, CDR2 SVGAGI (reference sequence). The V and J ends lost 5 bases and 4 bases, in that order; junction bases with no gene match: 6. CDR3 sequence (DNA): TGTGCCAGCAGTGCGGACAGGGGATGGTACGAGCAGTACTTC. Translating it yields CASSADRGWYEQYF.

This chain connects TRBV7-2 to TRBJ2-2; D unresolved. CDR3 length equals 12 residues. V was pared by 4 bases and J by 5 bases, with 5 bases between. Per the germline V gene, CDR1 is SGHTA and CDR2 is FQGNSA. The CDR3, as DNA: TGTGCCAGCAGCTACCGGACCGGGGAGCTGTTTTTT. Protein sequence: CASSYRTGELFF.

By share, this clonotype counts as medium-sized. The chain carries TRBV19 and TRBJ1-5, with 7 nucleotides matching TRBD1. The V segment lost 2 bases and the J segment 3 bases; nucleotides outside the gene matches: 1. The length of the CDR3 is 14 residues. Per germline, CDR1 LNHDA and CDR2 SQIVND (reference sequence). CDR3 loop: CASSIKGANQPQHF. CDR3 nucleotide sequence: TGTGCCAGTAGTATAAAGGGGGCCAATCAGCCCCAGCATTTT.

By share of the sample, this clonotype is medium-sized. The rearrangement uses TRBV28 and TRBJ2-5; either TRBD1 or TRBD2 may supply D (5 bases each). V dropped 3 bases and J dropped 2 bases, with 16 bases sitting between them. The V gene's germline CDR1 is MDHEN and CDR2 SYDVKM. CDR3 length equals 16 residues. For the CDR3, the DNA is TGTGCCAGCAGTTTTCTCGGGGACGGAAGGCAAGAGACCCAGTACTTC. Residues: CASSFLGDGRQETQYF.

This clonotype is labeled as medium-sized. The chain uses TRBV27 and TRBJ2-3; D might be TRBD1 (6 bases). This CDR3 comprises 14 residues. The V end was cut by 3 bases, the J end by 3 bases, with 10 bases between. Germline values: CDR1 MNHEY, CDR2 SMNVEV (reference sequence). CDR3 sequence reads: CASSLGRGTDTQYF. DNA for the CDR3: TGTGCCAGCAGTTTGGGCAGGGGAACAGATACGCAGTATTTT.

This clonotype is termed medium-sized. CDR3 sequence (DNA): TGTGCCAGCAGTACTTTGACGGCTAGCACAGATACGCAGTATTTT. The encoded protein is CASSTLTASTDTQYF. This chain links TRBV6-6 with TRBJ2-3, with D unresolved. The V end was cut by 5 bases, the J end by 0 bases, with 12 bases between. The V gene's germline CDR1 is MNHNY and CDR2 SVGAGI (reference sequence). CDR3 length equals 15 residues.

This clonotype is medium-sized (0.01 to 0.1%) within its sample. This rearrangement joins TRBV4-1 to TRBJ2-7, with D unresolved. Germline V lookup: CDR1 MGHRA, CDR2 YSYEKL. Trimming shortened V by 4 bases and J by 5 bases, and 9 bases separated the two germline ends. The CDR3 consists of 12 residues. This CDR3 is CASSLGTNEQYF. The CDR3 bases are TGCGCCAGCAGCCTCGGTACTAACGAGCAGTACTTC.

Within the sample, this clonotype is medium-sized. The chain has TRBV6-4 and TRBJ2-7; D remains unclear. CDR3 length: 14 residues. Trimming removed 6 bases at V and 0 bases at J, with 12 bases between. Per germline, CDR1 MRHNA and CDR2 SNTAGT. CDR3 region: CASSPTDSSYEQYF. The CDR3 DNA reads as TGTGCCAGCAGCCCCACTGATAGCTCCTACGAGCAGTACTTC.

This clonotype qualifies as medium-sized. The genes are TRBV7-2 and TRBJ2-3, with D perhaps matching TRBD2 (5 bases). Germline CDR1 SGHTA, CDR2 FQGNSA. Trimming took 5 bases from V and 2 from J, leaving 14 bases between them. The CDR3 loop spans 15 amino acids. DNA for the CDR3: TGTGCCAGCAGCCGCCGAGAGGGTACCACAGATACGCAGTATTTT. Its translation is CASSRREGTTDTQYF.

By share of the sample, this clonotype is medium-sized (0.01 to 0.1%). For the CDR3, the DNA is TGTGCCAGCAGCCCCTGGGGGACGGCGAACACCGGGGAGCTGTTTTTT. It specifies CASSPWGTANTGELFF. The genes are TRBV14 and TRBJ2-2; D assignment may be TRBD1 or TRBD2 (5 bases each). The CDR3 length is 16 residues. Per germline, CDR1 SGHDN and CDR2 FVKESK. Trimming pared 4 bases from V and 0 bases from J, leaving 12 bases between.

Within the sample, this clonotype is large. V gene TRBV28 combines with J gene TRBJ2-1, with a weak D call TRBD2 (7 bases). CDR1 and CDR2 (germline): MDHEN, SYDVKM. The CDR3 is 14 amino acids. V was clipped by 10 bases and J by 0 bases, with 13 bases between them. CDR3 region: CATLRGASYNEQFF. In nucleotides, the CDR3 is TGTGCCACCCTTCGGGGGGCCTCCTACAATGAGCAGTTCTTC.